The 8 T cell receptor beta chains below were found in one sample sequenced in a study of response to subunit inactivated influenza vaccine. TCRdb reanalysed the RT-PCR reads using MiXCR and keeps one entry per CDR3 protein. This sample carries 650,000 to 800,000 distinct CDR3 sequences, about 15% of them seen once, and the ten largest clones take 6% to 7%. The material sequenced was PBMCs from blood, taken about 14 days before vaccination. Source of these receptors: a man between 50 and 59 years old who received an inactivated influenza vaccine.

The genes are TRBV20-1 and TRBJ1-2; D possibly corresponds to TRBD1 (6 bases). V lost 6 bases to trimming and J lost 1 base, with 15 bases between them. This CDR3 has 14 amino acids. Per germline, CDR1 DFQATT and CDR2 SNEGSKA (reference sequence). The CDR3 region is CSASRGPLNYGYTF. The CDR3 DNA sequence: TGCAGTGCGAGCCGGGGGCCACTTAACTATGGCTACACCTTC.

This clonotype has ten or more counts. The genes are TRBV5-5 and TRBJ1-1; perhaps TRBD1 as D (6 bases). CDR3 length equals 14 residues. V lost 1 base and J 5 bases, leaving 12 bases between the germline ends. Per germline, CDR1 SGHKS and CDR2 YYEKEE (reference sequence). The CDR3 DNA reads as TGTGCCAGCAGCTTGTCTGGGGGCAGAACTGAAGCTTTCTTT. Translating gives CASSLSGGRTEAFF.

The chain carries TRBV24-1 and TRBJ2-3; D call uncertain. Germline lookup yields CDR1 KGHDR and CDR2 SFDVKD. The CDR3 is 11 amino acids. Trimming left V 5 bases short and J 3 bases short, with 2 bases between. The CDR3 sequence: CATSVTDTQYF. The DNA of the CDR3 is TGTGCCACCAGTGTTACAGATACGCAGTATTTT.

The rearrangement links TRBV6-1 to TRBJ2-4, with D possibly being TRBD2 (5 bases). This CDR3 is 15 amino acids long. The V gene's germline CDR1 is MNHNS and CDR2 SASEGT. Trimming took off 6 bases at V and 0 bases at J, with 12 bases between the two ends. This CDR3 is CASSGEGLAKNIQYF. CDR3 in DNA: TGTGCCAGCAGCGGGGAAGGATTAGCCAAAAACATTCAGTACTTC.

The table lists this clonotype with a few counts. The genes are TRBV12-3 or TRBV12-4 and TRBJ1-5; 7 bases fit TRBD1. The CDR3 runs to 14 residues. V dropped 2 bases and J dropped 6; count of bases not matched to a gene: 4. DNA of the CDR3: TGTGCCAGCAGTTTAACAGGGGTTTTTCAGCCCCAGCATTTT. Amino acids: CASSLTGVFQPQHF.

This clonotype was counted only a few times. The CDR3 nucleotides are TGTGCCATCAACCCCCGGGGGGGCCTCTCCTACAATGAGCAGTTCTTC. Amino acids: CAINPRGGLSYNEQFF. The chain combines TRBV10-3 with TRBJ2-1; 8 bases align to TRBD2. This CDR3 has 16 residues. Looked up from germline, CDR1 is ENHRY and CDR2 is SYGVKD. The V segment lost 7 bases and the J segment 0 bases; nucleotides outside the gene matches: 8.

This chain's CDR3 is CASSPRISYEQYF. CDR3 in DNA: TGTGCCAGCAGTCCACGGATCTCCTACGAGCAGTACTTC. The rearrangement links TRBV12-3 or TRBV12-4 to TRBJ2-7, with no clear D. Trimming removed 5 bases from V and 0 bases from J, with 8 bases in between. This CDR3 is built from 13 residues.

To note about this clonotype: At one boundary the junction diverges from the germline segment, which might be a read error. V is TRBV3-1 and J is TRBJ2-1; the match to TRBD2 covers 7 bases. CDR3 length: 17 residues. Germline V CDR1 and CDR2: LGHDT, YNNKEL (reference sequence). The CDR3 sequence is CATSPLTDRGLYNEQFF. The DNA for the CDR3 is TGTGCCACCAGCCCCCTAACAGACCGGGGACTATACAATGAGCAGTTCTTC.